The 4 T cell receptor beta chains below come from one sample, sequenced in a study of CD8 T cells in Susac syndrome. Random hexamers primed reverse transcription of about 0.45 to 1 ug RNA. TCRdb reprocessed the immunoSEQ multiplex PCR reads via MiXCR and lists one record per CDR3 protein. The table includes approximately 160,000 distinct CDR3 sequences, 90% to 95% detected once. Sequencing input: CD4+ T cells from PBMCs. The source of these receptors is a human donor with multiple sclerosis.

V is TRBV4-2 and J is TRBJ2-7; no clear D gene. CDR3 length: 14 amino acids. Germline CDR1 and CDR2: LGHNA and YNFKEQ. V was trimmed by 0 bases and J by 1 base, leaving 7 bases between them. CDR3: CASSQELLSYEQYF. CDR3 coding DNA: TGTGCCAGCAGCCAAGAGCTTCTATCCTACGAGCAGTACTTC.

The chain employs TRBV10-3 and TRBJ1-5; 8 positions match TRBD1. The CDR3 loop spans 15 amino acids. Germline assignment: CDR1 ENHRY and CDR2 SYGVKD. V was pared by 11 bases and J by 0 bases, with 9 bases of the junction left unmatched. CDR3 sequence reads: CAAGQGTYSNQPQHF. The CDR3 DNA is TGTGCCGCCGGACAGGGTACCTATAGCAATCAGCCCCAGCATTTT.

J is TRBJ2-3 and V is TRBV7-9, with a possible D match to TRBD2 (5 bases). V dropped 6 bases and J dropped 1 base, with 14 bases sitting between them. This CDR3 region has 15 residues. CDR1 SEHNR and CDR2 FQNEAQ come from the germline V gene (reference sequence). Here the CDR3 reads CASRSRARGTDTQYF. The CDR3 coding sequence is TGTGCCAGCAGATCTCGTGCGAGGGGCACAGATACGCAGTATTTT.

Turning to this clonotype: One end of the junction is discordant with germline, which a read error may explain. The rearrangement links TRBV13 to TRBJ1-3; no clear D gene. The CDR3 runs to 14 residues. Germline V gene sequence: CDR1 PRHDT, CDR2 FYEKMQ (reference sequence). CDR3 sequence reads: CASSLVRSENTIYF. The CDR3 coding sequence is TGTGCCAGCAGCTTAGTCCGGTCTGAAAACACCATATATTTT.